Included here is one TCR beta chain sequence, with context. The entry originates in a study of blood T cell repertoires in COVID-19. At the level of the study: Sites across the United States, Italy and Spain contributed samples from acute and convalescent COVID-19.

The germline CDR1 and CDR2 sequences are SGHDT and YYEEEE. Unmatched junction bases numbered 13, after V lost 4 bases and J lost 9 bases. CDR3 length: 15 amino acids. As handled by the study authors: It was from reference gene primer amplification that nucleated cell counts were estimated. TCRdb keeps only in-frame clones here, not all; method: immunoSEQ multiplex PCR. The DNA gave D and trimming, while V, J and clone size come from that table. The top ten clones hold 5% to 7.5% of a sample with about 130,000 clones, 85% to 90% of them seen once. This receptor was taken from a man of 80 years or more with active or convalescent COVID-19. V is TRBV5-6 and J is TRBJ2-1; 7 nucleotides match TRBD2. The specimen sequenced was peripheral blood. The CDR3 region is CASSLGTKALGEQFF. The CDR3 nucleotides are TGTGCCAGCAGCCTCGGGACTAAGGCTCTAGGTGAGCAGTTCTTC.